This entry concerns a single TCR beta chain. CDR1 and CDR2 from the germline V gene are MNHEY and SVGAGI. CDR3 length equals 14 residues. V lost 7 bases, J lost 5 bases, and 14 bases lay in between. This sample is drawn from a study of blood T cell repertoires in COVID-19. Overall study: The United States, Italy and Spain provided the acute and convalescent COVID-19 samples. Sample material is recorded as cDNA or gDNA derived from T cells, B-cell-depleted T cells, or PBMCs.

As processed by the authors: Estimates of nucleated cell counts were drawn from the amplification of reference gene primers. Repertoires were generated with immunoSEQ multiplex PCR, while TCRdb's copy carries only in-frame clones and drops some. The DNA gave D and trimming, while V, J and clone size come from that table. The sample includes approximately 240,000 clones, roughly 81% of them seen just once. Sequences were obtained from peripheral blood. This clonotype was sampled from a man aged 50-60 years with acute or convalescent COVID-19. The J gene is TRBJ2-2, the V gene TRBV6-5; D ambiguous. The CDR3 loop is CASTRTGGTGELFF. The CDR3 coding sequence is TGTGCCAGCACCCGAACCGGTGGTACCGGGGAGCTGTTTTTT.